Below are 8 T cell receptor beta chains sequenced from a single sample in a study of blood T cell repertoires in COVID-19. Method: immunoSEQ multiplex PCR; TCRdb's copy keeps in-frame clones and lacks some. The sample records 150,000 to 200,000 clones, around 83% being singletons. The specimen was peripheral blood. The receptors were sampled from a woman in her 70s who had recovered from COVID-19.

This chain links TRBV9 with TRBJ2-3; a possible D gene is TRBD2 (6 bases). Germline CDR1 SGDLS, CDR2 YYNGEE. V shed 3 bases and J shed 2 bases, with 19 bases lying between them. This CDR3 comprises 17 residues. Written as DNA, the CDR3 is TGTGCCAGCAGCGCCCGGTTGGGCGGGGCCTCCACAGATACGCAGTATTTT. It yields the protein CASSARLGGASTDTQYF.

The chain joins TRBV7-3 to TRBJ1-1; D is uncertain. The CDR3 is made up of 13 amino acids. V lost 6 bases, J lost 1 base, and 9 bases lay in between. Germline V gene sequence: CDR1 SGHTA, CDR2 FQGTGA. The CDR3 bases are TGTGCCAGCAGTCGGGCGGGGAACACTGAAGCTTTCTTT. Translation: CASSRAGNTEAFF. The full variable domain, in which reference TRBV7-3 and TRBJ1-1 provide the parts outside the CDR3, is GAGVSQTPSNKVTEKGKYVELRCDPISGHTALYWYRQSLGQGPEFLIYFQGTGAADDSGLPNDRFFAVRPEGSVSTLKIQRTERGDSAVYLCASSRAGNTEAFFGQGTRLTVV.

The rearrangement links TRBV19 to TRBJ2-7, with D perhaps matching TRBD2 (6 bases). The CDR3 has 12 residues. Germline V gene lookup returns CDR1 LNHDA and CDR2 SQIVND (reference sequence). Trimming stripped 4 bases from V and 5 bases from J, with 9 bases between. CDR3 amino acids: CASSTGEDEQYF. The CDR3 region has the DNA TGTGCCAGTAGTACGGGGGAGGACGAGCAGTACTTC.

This clone was found a few times. V is TRBV6-6 and J is TRBJ1-6, with 7 positions matching TRBD1. J was trimmed by 4 bases and V by 2 bases; bases with no gene match: 2. CDR1 and CDR2 from the germline V gene are MNHNY and SVGAGI (reference sequence). The CDR3 consists of 15 residues. The CDR3 loop is CASSYQGQYNSPLHF. The CDR3 DNA is TGTGCCAGCAGTTACCAGGGACAGTATAATTCACCCCTCCACTTT.

CDR3 coding DNA: TGTGCCTCCCTGCGGGACAGGACATACGAGCAGTACTTC. Its translation: CASLRDRTYEQYF. The gene calls are TRBV30 and TRBJ2-7, with 8 bases identical to TRBD1. The trim removed 7 bases at V and 4 bases at J, leaving 9 bases unmatched. The germline V gene encodes CDR1 GTSNPN and CDR2 SVGIG (reference sequence). This CDR3 comprises 13 residues.

This clone was observed once. CDR3 loop: CASTAAGRLQDTQYF. The CDR3 DNA reads as TGTGCCAGCACCGCCGCCGGGCGACTACAGGATACGCAGTATTTT. The genes are TRBV27 and TRBJ2-3, with D perhaps TRBD2 (5 bases). Trimming removed 7 bases from V and 6 bases from J, with 20 bases in between. The CDR3 contains 15 residues. The V gene's germline CDR1 is MNHEY and CDR2 SMNVEV (reference sequence).

The chain couples TRBV6-6 to TRBJ2-7, with TRBD2 matching over 7 bases. The length of the CDR3 is 16 residues. Germline values: CDR1 MNHNY, CDR2 SVGAGI (reference sequence). V was pared by 6 bases and J by 4 bases, with 15 bases of the junction left unmatched. CDR3 sequence reads: CASSRRLAPAGYEQYF. CDR3 nucleotides: TGTGCCAGCAGCCGAAGACTAGCCCCCGCAGGGTACGAGCAGTACTTC.

This rearrangement joins TRBV7-7 to TRBJ2-5; tentative D call: TRBD1 (6 bases). V was cut by 4 bases and J by 5 bases, with 14 bases left in between. Germline CDR1 SSHAT, CDR2 FNYEAQ (reference sequence). The CDR3 contains 14 residues. The CDR3 is CASSSRQGWETQYF. CDR3 coding DNA: TGTGCCAGCAGCTCCCGCCAGGGGTGGGAGACCCAGTACTTC. Supplemented by reference TRBV7-7 and TRBJ2-5, the full variable domain reads GAGVSQSPRYKVTKRGQDVTLRCDPISSHATLYWYQQALGQGPEFLTYFNYEAQPDKSGLPSDRFSAERPEGSISTLTIQRTEQRDSAMYRCASSSRQGWETQYFGPGTRLLVL.